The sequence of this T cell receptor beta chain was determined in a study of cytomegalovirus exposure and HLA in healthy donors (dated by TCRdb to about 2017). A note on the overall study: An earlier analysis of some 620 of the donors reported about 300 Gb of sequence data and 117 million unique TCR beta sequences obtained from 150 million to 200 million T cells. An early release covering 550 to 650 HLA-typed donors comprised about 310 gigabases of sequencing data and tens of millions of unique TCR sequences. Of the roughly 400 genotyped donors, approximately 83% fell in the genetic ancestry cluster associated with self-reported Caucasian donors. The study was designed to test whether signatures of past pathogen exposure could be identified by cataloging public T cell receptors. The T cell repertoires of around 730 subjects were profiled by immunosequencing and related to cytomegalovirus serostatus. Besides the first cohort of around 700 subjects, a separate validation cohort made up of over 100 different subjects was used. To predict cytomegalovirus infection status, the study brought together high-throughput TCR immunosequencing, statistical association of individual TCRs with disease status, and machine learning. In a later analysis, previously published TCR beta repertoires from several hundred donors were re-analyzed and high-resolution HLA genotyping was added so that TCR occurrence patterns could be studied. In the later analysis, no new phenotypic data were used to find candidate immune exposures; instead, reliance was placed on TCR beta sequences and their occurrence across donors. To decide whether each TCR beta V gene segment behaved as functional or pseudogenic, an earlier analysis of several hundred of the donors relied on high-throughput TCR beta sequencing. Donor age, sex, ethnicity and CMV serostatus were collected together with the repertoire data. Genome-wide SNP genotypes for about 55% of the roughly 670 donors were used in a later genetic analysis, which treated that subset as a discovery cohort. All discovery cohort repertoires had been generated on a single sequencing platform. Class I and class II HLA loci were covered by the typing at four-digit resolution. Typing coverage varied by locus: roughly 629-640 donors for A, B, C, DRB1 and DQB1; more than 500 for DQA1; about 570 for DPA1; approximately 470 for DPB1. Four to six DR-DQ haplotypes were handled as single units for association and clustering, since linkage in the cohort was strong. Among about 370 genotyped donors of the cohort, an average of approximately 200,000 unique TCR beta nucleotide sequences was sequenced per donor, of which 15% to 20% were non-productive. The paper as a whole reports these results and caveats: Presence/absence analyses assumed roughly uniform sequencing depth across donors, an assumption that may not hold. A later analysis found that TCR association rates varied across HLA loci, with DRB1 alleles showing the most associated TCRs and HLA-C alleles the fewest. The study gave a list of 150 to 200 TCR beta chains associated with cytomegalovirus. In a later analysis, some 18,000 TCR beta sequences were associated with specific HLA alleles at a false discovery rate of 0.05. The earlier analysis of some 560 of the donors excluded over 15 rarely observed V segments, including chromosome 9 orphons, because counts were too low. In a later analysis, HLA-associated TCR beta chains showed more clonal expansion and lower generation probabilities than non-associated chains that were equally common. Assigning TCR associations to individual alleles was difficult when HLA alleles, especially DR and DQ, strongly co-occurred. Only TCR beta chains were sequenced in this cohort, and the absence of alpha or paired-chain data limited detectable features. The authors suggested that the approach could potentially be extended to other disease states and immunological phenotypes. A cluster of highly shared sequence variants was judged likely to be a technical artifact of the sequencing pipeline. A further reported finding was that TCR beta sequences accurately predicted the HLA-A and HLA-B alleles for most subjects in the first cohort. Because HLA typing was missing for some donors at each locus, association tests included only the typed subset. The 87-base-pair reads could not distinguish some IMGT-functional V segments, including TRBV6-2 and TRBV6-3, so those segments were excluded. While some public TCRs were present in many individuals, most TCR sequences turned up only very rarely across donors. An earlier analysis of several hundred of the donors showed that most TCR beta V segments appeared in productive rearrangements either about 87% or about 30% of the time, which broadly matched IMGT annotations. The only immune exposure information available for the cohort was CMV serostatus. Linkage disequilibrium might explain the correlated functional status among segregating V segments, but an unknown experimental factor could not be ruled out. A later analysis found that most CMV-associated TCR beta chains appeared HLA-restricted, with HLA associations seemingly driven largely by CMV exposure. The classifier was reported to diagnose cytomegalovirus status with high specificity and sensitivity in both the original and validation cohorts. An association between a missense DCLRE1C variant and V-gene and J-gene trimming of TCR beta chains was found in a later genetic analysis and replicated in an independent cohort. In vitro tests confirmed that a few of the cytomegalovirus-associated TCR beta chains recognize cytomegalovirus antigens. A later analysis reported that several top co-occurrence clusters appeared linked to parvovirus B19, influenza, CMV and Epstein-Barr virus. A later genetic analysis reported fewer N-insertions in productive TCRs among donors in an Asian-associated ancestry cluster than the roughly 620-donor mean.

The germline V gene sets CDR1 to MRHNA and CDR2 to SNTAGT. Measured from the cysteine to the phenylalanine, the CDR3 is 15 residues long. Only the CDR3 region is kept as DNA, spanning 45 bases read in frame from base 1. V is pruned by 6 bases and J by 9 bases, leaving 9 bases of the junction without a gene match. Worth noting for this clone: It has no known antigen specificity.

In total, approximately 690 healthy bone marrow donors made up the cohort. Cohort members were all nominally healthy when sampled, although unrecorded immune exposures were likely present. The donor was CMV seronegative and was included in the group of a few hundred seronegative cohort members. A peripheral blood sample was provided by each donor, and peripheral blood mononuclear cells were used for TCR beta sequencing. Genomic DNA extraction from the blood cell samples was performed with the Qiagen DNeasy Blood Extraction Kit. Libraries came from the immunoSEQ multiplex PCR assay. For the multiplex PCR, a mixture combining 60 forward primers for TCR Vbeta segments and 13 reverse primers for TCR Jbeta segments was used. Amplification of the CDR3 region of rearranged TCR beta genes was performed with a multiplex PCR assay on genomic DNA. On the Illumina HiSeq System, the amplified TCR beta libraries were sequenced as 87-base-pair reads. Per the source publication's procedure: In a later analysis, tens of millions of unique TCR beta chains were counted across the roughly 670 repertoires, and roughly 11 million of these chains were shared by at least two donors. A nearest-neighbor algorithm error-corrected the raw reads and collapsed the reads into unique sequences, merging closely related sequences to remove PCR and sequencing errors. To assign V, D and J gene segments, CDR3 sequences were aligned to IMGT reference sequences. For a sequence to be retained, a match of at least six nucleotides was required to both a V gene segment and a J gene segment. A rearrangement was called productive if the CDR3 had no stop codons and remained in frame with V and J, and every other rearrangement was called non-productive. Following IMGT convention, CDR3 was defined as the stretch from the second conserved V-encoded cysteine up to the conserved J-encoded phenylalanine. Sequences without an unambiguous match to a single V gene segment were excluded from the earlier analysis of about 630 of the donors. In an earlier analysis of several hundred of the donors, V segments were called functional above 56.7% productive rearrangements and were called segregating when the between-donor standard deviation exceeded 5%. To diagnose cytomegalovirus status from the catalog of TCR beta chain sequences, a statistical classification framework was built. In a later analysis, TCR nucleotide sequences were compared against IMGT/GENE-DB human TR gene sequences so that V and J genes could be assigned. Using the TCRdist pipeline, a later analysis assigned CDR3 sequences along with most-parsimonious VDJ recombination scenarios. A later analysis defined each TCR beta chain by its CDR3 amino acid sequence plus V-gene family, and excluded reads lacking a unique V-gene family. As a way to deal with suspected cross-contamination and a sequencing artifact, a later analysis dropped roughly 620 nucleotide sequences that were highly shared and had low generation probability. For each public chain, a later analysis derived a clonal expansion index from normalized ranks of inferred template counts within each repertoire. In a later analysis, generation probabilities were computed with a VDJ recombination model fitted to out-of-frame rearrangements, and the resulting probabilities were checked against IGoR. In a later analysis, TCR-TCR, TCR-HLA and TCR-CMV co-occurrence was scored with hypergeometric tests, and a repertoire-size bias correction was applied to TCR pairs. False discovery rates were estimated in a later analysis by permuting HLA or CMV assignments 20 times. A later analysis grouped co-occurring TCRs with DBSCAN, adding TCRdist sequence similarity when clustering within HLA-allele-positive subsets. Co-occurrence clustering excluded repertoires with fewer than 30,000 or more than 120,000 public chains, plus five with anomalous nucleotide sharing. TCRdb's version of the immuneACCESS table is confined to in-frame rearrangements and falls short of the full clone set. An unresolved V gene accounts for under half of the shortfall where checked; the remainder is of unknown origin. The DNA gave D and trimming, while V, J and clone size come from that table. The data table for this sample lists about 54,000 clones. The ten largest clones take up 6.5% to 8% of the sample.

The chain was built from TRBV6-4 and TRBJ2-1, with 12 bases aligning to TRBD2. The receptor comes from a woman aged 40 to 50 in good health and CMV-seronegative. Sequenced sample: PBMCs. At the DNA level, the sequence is TGTGCCAGCAGCCTGGACTCTAGCGGGAGGGTTGAGCAGTTCTTC. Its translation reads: CASSLDSSGRVEQFF.